Each of the 29 T cell receptor beta chains below was sequenced from the same sample in a study of blood T cell repertoires in COVID-19. Generated by immunoSEQ multiplex PCR, the TCRdb table keeps only in-frame clones and is missing some. The sample holds about 260,000 clones, approximately 91% seen once. Source material: peripheral blood. These receptor sequences come from a woman under 40 with COVID-19, enrolled during active disease.

The rearrangement joins TRBV19 to TRBJ2-7; 9 bases match TRBD1. The J segment lost 2 bases and the V segment lost 5 bases, leaving 7 bases of the junction unmatched. Looked up from germline, CDR1 is LNHDA and CDR2 is SQIVND (reference sequence). The CDR3 sequence is 15 residues long. The CDR3 spells CASSRPGQGTYEQYF. The DNA of the CDR3 is TGTGCCAGTAGTCGTCCGGGACAGGGAACCTACGAGCAGTACTTC.

This clone showed up just once. The CDR3 protein is CASGGAGRNQPQHF. The CDR3 region has the DNA TGCGCCAGCGGGGGGGCCGGGCGAAATCAGCCCCAGCATTTT. This chain connects TRBV10-2 to TRBJ1-5; tentatively, D is TRBD1 (6 bases). This CDR3 region has 14 residues. From germline, CDR1 is WSHSY and CDR2 SAAADI. V lost 8 bases and J lost 4, with 15 bases in between.

This clone was detected only a few times. V gene TRBV28 combines with J gene TRBJ2-4, with D unresolved. Germline V gene data show CDR1 as MDHEN and CDR2 as SYDVKM. The CDR3 sequence is 18 residues long. V was clipped by 3 bases and J by 1 base, with 19 bases between them. CDR3 loop: CASSFLDLRRRAKNIQYF. Written as DNA, the CDR3 is TGTGCCAGCAGTTTTCTAGATCTAAGGCGGCGGGCCAAAAACATTCAGTACTTC.

V usage is TRBV28 and J usage is TRBJ1-2, with D possibly TRBD1 on 5 matching bases. Trimming pared 2 bases from V and 8 bases from J, leaving 12 bases between. Germline V lookup: CDR1 MDHEN, CDR2 SYDVKM. The CDR3 spans 13 residues. CDR3 sequence (DNA): TGTGCCAGCAGTTTAGCAGGGCTTAACGGCTACACCTTC. Its translation: CASSLAGLNGYTF.

This rearrangement joins TRBV19 to TRBJ1-5, with 8 bases aligning to TRBD1. Germline CDR1 is LNHDA and CDR2 is SQIVND (reference sequence). Unmatched junction bases numbered 3, after V lost 1 base and J lost 4 bases. The CDR3 consists of 15 residues. CDR3 nucleotide sequence: TGTGCCAGTAGTATAGGTCGACAGGGGAATCAGCCCCAGCATTTT. Translated: CASSIGRQGNQPQHF.

The chain combines TRBV28 with TRBJ1-1; no clear D gene. Germline assignment: CDR1 MDHEN and CDR2 SYDVKM. V was trimmed by 7 bases and J by 1 base, leaving 7 bases between them. The CDR3 has 12 amino acids. CDR3 nucleotides: TGTGCCAGCAATCAGGCGAACACTGAAGCTTTCTTT. As protein: CASNQANTEAFF.

The CDR3 protein is CASSRKTGGSNTGELFF. The CDR3 nucleotides are TGTGCCAGCTCACGTAAGACAGGGGGGTCGAACACCGGGGAGCTGTTTTTT. The rearrangement joins TRBV18 to TRBJ2-2, with TRBD1 identical over 9 bases. The CDR3 length is 17 residues. Germline V gene data show CDR1 as KGHSH and CDR2 as LQKENI. V was pared by 4 bases and J by 0 bases, with 6 bases of the junction left unmatched.

V is TRBV24-1 and J is TRBJ2-3; 9 nucleotides line up with TRBD2. Trimming cost V 2 bases and J 1 base; bases outside gene matches: 3. Per germline, CDR1 KGHDR and CDR2 SFDVKD. The CDR3 loop spans 16 amino acids. CDR3 nucleotide sequence: TGTGCCACCAGTGATTACAAGCGGGGGGGCACAGATACGCAGTATTTT. Translating gives CATSDYKRGGTDTQYF.

The chain employs TRBV4-1 and TRBJ1-1, with a weak D call TRBD1 (5 bases). The CDR3 is made up of 14 amino acids. V was trimmed by 6 bases and J by 1 base, leaving 12 bases between them. Germline V gives CDR1 MGHRA, CDR2 YSYEKL. The CDR3 loop reads CASRLGAQNTEAFF. CDR3 nucleotides: TGCGCCAGCAGGCTAGGGGCCCAGAACACTGAAGCTTTCTTT.

This chain connects TRBV25-1 to TRBJ2-3, with 10 nucleotides matching TRBD2. Trimming removed 4 bases from V and 6 bases from J; junction bases left unmatched: 1. CDR1 is MGHDK and CDR2 is SYGVNS in the germline V gene. This CDR3 is built from 13 residues. CDR3: CASSGGLADTQYF. The CDR3 region has the DNA TGTGCCAGCAGTGGGGGACTAGCGGATACGCAGTATTTT.

Comments on this clone: Other DNA sequences in the same sample also yield this CDR3. V is TRBV30 and J is TRBJ1-6, with 9 positions matching TRBD1. The length of the CDR3 is 14 residues. Germline CDR1 reads GTSNPN; CDR2 reads SVGIG (reference sequence). V trimming: 0 bases; J trimming: 8 bases; junction bases outside the gene matches: 2. This chain's CDR3 is CAWSVGQGDSPLHF. CDR3 coding DNA: TGTGCCTGGAGTGTGGGACAGGGAGATTCACCCCTCCACTTT.

This sequence joins TRBV24-1 and TRBJ1-2, with a possible D match to TRBD1 (6 bases). CDR3 size: 16 residues. V lost 0 bases and J lost 1, with 11 bases in between. CDR1 and CDR2 from the germline V gene are KGHDR and SFDVKD. The CDR3 bases are TGTGCCACCAGTGATTTGACAGGGTGGAATAACTATGGCTACACCTTC. The encoded protein is CATSDLTGWNNYGYTF.

This rearrangement joins TRBV2 to TRBJ1-4; the match to TRBD1 covers 9 bases. The germline V gene has CDR1 SNHLY and CDR2 FYNNEI. The V segment lost 5 bases and the J segment 4 bases; nucleotides outside the gene matches: 5. CDR3 length equals 15 residues. CDR3 in DNA: TGTGCCAGCAGTCGGGACAGGGCAAATAATGAAAAACTGTTTTTT. This sequence encodes CASSRDRANNEKLFF. Looking up the rest from reference TRBV2 and TRBJ1-4 gives the full variable domain: EPEVTQTPSHQVTQMGQEVILRCVPISNHLYFYWYRQILGQKVEFLVSFYNNEISEKSEIFDDQFSVERPDGSNFTLKIRSTKLEDSAMYFCASSRDRANNEKLFFGSGTQLSVL.

This chain joins TRBV9 and TRBJ1-4; no clear D. The CDR3 length is 12 residues. Per the germline V gene, CDR1 is SGDLS and CDR2 is YYNGEE. Deletions cut 4 bases from V and 8 bases from J, with 9 bases between. CDR3 nucleotides: TGTGCCAGCAGCCCAGATGGCGAAAAACTGTTTTTT. Residues: CASSPDGEKLFF.

The chain is built from TRBV4-1 and TRBJ1-2; D not certain. CDR1 MGHRA and CDR2 YSYEKL come from the germline V gene. This CDR3 contains 12 residues. The V gene lost 1 base and the J gene lost 8 bases, with 8 bases spanning the gap. The chain's CDR3 is CASSQGTGGYTF. CDR3 DNA sequence: TGCGCCAGCAGCCAAGGAACGGGAGGCTACACCTTC.

In the case of this clone: The identical CDR3 is also encoded by other nucleotide sequences in the sample. The CDR3 sequence is CASSDRTGGGYTF. The CDR3 region has the DNA TGTGCCAGCAGTGACAGGACAGGGGGCGGCTACACCTTC. V is TRBV6-4 and J is TRBJ1-2, with TRBD1 matching over 11 bases. Per germline, CDR1 MRHNA and CDR2 SNTAGT. J was trimmed by 8 bases and V by 2 bases; bases with no gene match: 1. The CDR3 contains 13 residues.

The rearrangement links TRBV6-5 to TRBJ2-2, with 7 bases fitting TRBD1. J gave up 5 bases and V 7 bases, and 7 bases lay outside the gene matches. This CDR3 has 14 residues. CDR1 is MNHEY, CDR2 SVGAGI, per germline. The CDR3 region is CASKGNRGTGELFF. The CDR3 DNA reads as TGTGCCAGCAAGGGTAACAGGGGAACCGGGGAGCTGTTTTTT.

This chain uses TRBV6-1 with TRBJ1-4, with 7 positions matching TRBD1. The CDR3 sequence is 15 residues long. The germline V gene has CDR1 MNHNS and CDR2 SASEGT. V shed 2 bases and J 1 base; nucleotides not matched to a gene: 1. Here the CDR3 reads CASSETGVTNEKLFF. CDR3 nucleotide sequence: TGTGCCAGCAGTGAAACAGGGGTAACTAATGAAAAACTGTTTTTT.

On this clone: An end of the junction differs from the germline gene, which may be a read error. This chain joins TRBV28 and TRBJ2-7; TRBD2 matches at 14 bases. Looked up from germline, CDR1 is MDHEN and CDR2 is SYDVKM. There are 14 residues in the CDR3. CDR3 residues: CASSFPGLAGVHNF. The CDR3 DNA reads TGTGCCAGCAGTTTTCCGGGACTAGCGGGAGTTCACAACTTC.

The chain has TRBV7-6 and TRBJ2-2; D is undetermined. Deletions cut 2 bases from V and 4 bases from J, with 8 bases between. The CDR3 totals 14 residues. In germline, CDR1 is SGHVS, CDR2 FNYEAQ. CDR3 amino acids: CASSLLGSTGELFF. DNA for the CDR3: TGTGCCAGCAGCTTACTTGGCAGCACCGGGGAGCTGTTTTTT.

The rearrangement uses TRBV19 and TRBJ2-6; the D gene is possibly TRBD1 (5 bases). V lost 4 bases, J lost 0 bases, and 10 bases lay in between. The CDR3 extends over 16 amino acids. Germline V gene sequence: CDR1 LNHDA, CDR2 SQIVND (reference sequence). The CDR3 DNA reads as TGTGCCAGTAGTACCCGACAGTTCTCTGGGGCCAACGTCCTGACTTTC. Translated, it gives CASSTRQFSGANVLTF.

J is TRBJ2-1 and V is TRBV9; 8 bases agree with TRBD2. The J segment lost 5 bases and the V segment lost 0 bases, leaving 7 bases of the junction unmatched. The CDR3 consists of 16 residues. Germline V lookup: CDR1 SGDLS, CDR2 YYNGEE. The CDR3, as DNA: TGTGCCAGCAGCGTAGCAGTAGCGGGAATCGACAATGAGCAGTTCTTC. It translates to CASSVAVAGIDNEQFF. The variable domain in full, completed from reference TRBV9 and TRBJ2-1, reads DSGVTQTPKHLITATGQRVTLRCSPRSGDLSVYWYQQSLDQGLQFLIQYYNGEERAKGNILERFSAQQFPDLHSELNLSSLELGDSALYFCASSVAVAGIDNEQFFGPGTRLTVL.

The gene calls are TRBV7-2 and TRBJ2-1; 11 bases align to TRBD2. Trimming at V came to 5 bases and at J to 0 bases, leaving 6 bases not matched to a gene. In germline, CDR1 is SGHTA, CDR2 FQGNSA. The CDR3 sequence is 17 residues long. CDR3 in amino acids: CASSPRGLAGSYNEQFF. CDR3 nucleotide sequence: TGTGCCAGCAGCCCCAGAGGACTAGCGGGCTCCTACAATGAGCAGTTCTTC.

The chain links TRBV5-4 to TRBJ1-1, with D hard to call. Germline V lookup: CDR1 SGHNT, CDR2 YYREEE (reference sequence). V was shortened by 4 bases and J by 1 base, with 8 bases between the two germline ends. There are 13 residues in the CDR3. CDR3: CASSLAGNTEAFF. Written as DNA, the CDR3 is TGTGCCAGCAGCCTCGCGGGGAACACTGAAGCTTTCTTT.

This sequence joins TRBV5-6 and TRBJ2-7; 8 nucleotides line up with TRBD1. Per the germline V gene, CDR1 is SGHDT and CDR2 is YYEEEE. This CDR3 has 16 amino acids. With 4 bases clipped from V and 4 bases from J, the junction kept 13 bases outside the gene matches. CDR3 nucleotides: TGTGCCAGCAGCCCCCAGGGACAGGCAACTCGTTACGAGCAGTACTTC. This encodes CASSPQGQATRYEQYF.

This rearrangement joins TRBV9 to TRBJ2-2, with D unresolved. This CDR3 region has 16 residues. Germline V gene lookup returns CDR1 SGDLS and CDR2 YYNGEE. Trimming pared 0 bases from V and 0 bases from J, leaving 9 bases between. The CDR3 DNA follows: TGTGCCAGCAGCGTAGGGGTGGGCGCGAACACCGGGGAGCTGTTTTTT. It encodes CASSVGVGANTGELFF.

The chain combines TRBV12-3 or TRBV12-4 with TRBJ2-5, with D possibly being TRBD2 (5 bases). This CDR3 is built from 12 residues. Trimming removed 3 bases from V and 3 bases from J, with 5 bases in between. CDR3 in amino acids: CASSFGEETQYF. The CDR3 bases are TGTGCCAGCAGTTTCGGGGAAGAGACCCAGTACTTC.

The chain combines TRBV11-3 with TRBJ2-3; 9 bases map to TRBD1. Germline V gives CDR1 SGHNT, CDR2 YENEEA. J gave up 0 bases and V 5 bases, and 6 bases lay outside the gene matches. This CDR3 is 16 amino acids long. CDR3 protein: CASSPRTGASTDTQYF. The CDR3 DNA follows: TGTGCCAGCAGCCCGAGGACAGGGGCGAGCACAGATACGCAGTATTTT.

CDR3 region: CASDRQDTGELFF. The CDR3 DNA follows: TGCGCCAGCGACAGGCAGGACACCGGGGAGCTGTTTTTT. The V and J genes are TRBV4-1 and TRBJ2-2, with D maybe TRBD1 (6 bases). Between the trimmed V and J ends, which lost 8 bases and 3 bases, there was a span of 10 bases. Germline V gene sequence: CDR1 MGHRA, CDR2 YSYEKL. The CDR3 has 13 amino acids.